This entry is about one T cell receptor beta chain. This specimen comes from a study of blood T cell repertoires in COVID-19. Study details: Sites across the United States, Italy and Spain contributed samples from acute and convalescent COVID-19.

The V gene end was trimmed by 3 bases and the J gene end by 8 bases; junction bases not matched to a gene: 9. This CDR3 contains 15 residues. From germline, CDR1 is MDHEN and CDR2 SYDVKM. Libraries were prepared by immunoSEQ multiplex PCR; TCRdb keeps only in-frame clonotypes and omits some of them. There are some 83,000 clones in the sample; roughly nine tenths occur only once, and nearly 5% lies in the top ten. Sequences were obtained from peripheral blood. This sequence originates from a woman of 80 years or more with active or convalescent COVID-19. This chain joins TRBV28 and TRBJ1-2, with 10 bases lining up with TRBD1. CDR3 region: CASSFPGTGDRGYTF. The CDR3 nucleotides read TGTGCCAGCAGTTTCCCCGGGACAGGGGATAGGGGCTACACCTTC.